What follows describes a single TCR beta chain. Its antigen is currently unknown. Unstimulated regulatory T cells (CD4+CD25+CD127-), CD4+CD25- non-regulatory cells, CD4 and CD8 cells were FACS-sorted from thawed PBMCs. The protocol was immunoSEQ multiplex PCR, while the TCRdb copy is restricted to in-frame clones and leaves out a portion. The sample includes some 250,000 clones, 80% to 85% seen only once; the top ten take approximately 0.69%. The CDR3 sequence is 16 residues long. With 3 bases removed from V and 4 bases from J, the gap between germline ends came to 16 bases. Germline CDR1 reads SGHRS; CDR2 reads YFSETQ. The sample originates from a study of Tregs in tolerant kidney transplant recipients. The study, taken as a whole, reports: Tregs expanded with activated donor B cells seemed most donor-specific. Validation in larger populations is needed because few patients were studied. This study did not directly address biological reproducibility.

Sequencing was carried out using CD4+ T cells from blood. The receptor was derived from a human donor in good health. V usage is TRBV5-1 and J usage is TRBJ1-4, with D perhaps TRBD1 (5 bases). CDR3 nucleotides: TGCGCCAGCAGCTACCGGACCCGGGGGTATAATGAAAAACTGTTTTTT. Encoded protein: CASSYRTRGYNEKLFF.